This TCR beta chain was sequenced for a study of cytomegalovirus exposure and HLA in healthy donors. Points from the study as a whole: Reported results showed that the classifier diagnosed cytomegalovirus status with high specificity and sensitivity. The study designated 160 or so TCR beta chains cytomegalovirus-associated.

13 Jbeta primers and 60 Vbeta primers were used for the PCR. Some clones are missing from TCRdb's copy, which holds only in-frame ones; the method was immunoSEQ multiplex PCR. This table holds fewer than 100,000 clones, more than 75% found once. For this clone: What it binds is unknown.

The TCR sequence derives from a woman aged 55-70 years in good health and CMV-seronegative. Source material: PBMCs.

This CDR3 is CASSPGEGTGSYEQYF. The CDR3 DNA is TGTGCCAGTAGTCCGGGGGAGGGGACGGGATCCTACGAGCAGTACTTC. V gene TRBV19 combines with J gene TRBJ2-7; TRBD2 matches 7 bases. V was clipped by 5 bases and J by 1 base; unmatched bases: 11. This CDR3 has 16 amino acids. Germline CDR1 is LNHDA and CDR2 is SQIVND (reference sequence).